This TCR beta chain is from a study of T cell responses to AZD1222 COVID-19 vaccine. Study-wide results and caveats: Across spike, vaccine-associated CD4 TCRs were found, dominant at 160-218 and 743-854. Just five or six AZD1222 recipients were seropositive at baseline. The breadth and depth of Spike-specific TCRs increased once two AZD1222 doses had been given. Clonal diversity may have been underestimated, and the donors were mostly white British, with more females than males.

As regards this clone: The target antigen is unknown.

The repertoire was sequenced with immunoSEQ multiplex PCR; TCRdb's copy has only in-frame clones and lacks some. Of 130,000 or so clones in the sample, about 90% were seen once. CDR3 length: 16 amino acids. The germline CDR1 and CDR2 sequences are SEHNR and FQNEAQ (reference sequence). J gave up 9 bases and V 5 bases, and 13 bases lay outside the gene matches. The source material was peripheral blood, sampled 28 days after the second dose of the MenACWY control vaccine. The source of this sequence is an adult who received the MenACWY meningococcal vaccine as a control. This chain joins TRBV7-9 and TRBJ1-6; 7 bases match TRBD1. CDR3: CASSPRDSLGTSPLHF. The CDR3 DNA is TGTGCCAGCAGCCCCCGGGACAGCCTAGGTACTTCACCCCTCCACTTT.